In this sample, the clone carrying this T cell receptor beta chain turned up a few times. Its ends do not fully match the called genes, so a read error is possible. RNA transcripts provided the source from which TCR beta CDR3 regions were amplified. The study used the HTBI primer set for a first-round RT-PCR of the TCR CDR3. TCRdb reprocessed the multiplex PCR reads with MiXCR, giving one entry per CDR3 protein. The data hold hundreds of thousands of distinct CDR3 sequences, with 46% observed a single time. The CDR3 length is 12 residues. Germline V gives CDR1 DFQATT, CDR2 SNEGSKA (reference sequence). This specimen comes from a study of T cells in Graves' hyperthyroidism and ophthalmopathy. Graves' hyperthyroidism showing no ophthalmopathy progression within 18 months was considered stable. Patients aged 18 to 65 had newly diagnosed hyperthyroidism lasting under 2 months.

Specimen: peripheral blood or thyroid tissue (not recorded which). The clonotype comes from a woman between 18 and 29 years old with Graves' hyperthyroidism. The chain is built from TRBV20-1 and TRBJ2-5; D unclear. Written as DNA, the CDR3 is TGCAGTGCTAGATTTGGGTACGAGACCCAGTGCTTC. The encoded protein is CSARFGYETQCF.